The rows below give T cell receptor beta chains drawn from one sample of a study of T cell responses to AZD1222 COVID-19 vaccine. Measured with immunoSEQ multiplex PCR; TCRdb has only the in-frame clones, and not every one. The data hold 160,000 or so clones, with roughly 92% observed a single time. The material sequenced was peripheral blood, taken on day 0 of AZD1222 vaccination. The origin of the receptors is an adult in good health. The CDR3 runs from the conserved cysteine through the conserved F or W. The order of the fields is CDR3 protein, CDR3 DNA, J gene, clone size, V gene, D gene. The D gene is left open where the match is weak. Some rows have no size entry. The others give once, few or many, or a class for an expanded clone.

CASSEIGRGNGYTF,TGTGCCAGCAGTGAAATAGGCAGGGGAAATGGCTACACCTTC,TRBJ1-2,.,TRBV25-1,.
CASSYTGQGISGYGYTF,TGTGCCAGCAGCTACACGGGACAGGGAATATCGGGCTATGGCTACACCTTC,TRBJ1-2,.,TRBV9,TRBD1
CASSITGTGTYGQYF,TGTGCCAGCAGTATTACCGGGACAGGGACTTACGGGCAGTACTTC,TRBJ2-7,.,TRBV27,TRBD1
CASSLWADYGYTF,TGTGCCAGCAGCTTATGGGCAGACTATGGCTACACCTTC,TRBJ1-2,.,TRBV5-5,.
CASSLGGAPFNTEAFF,TGTGCCAGCAGTTTAGGGGGGGCCCCCTTTAACACTGAAGCTTTCTTT,TRBJ1-1,.,TRBV28,.
CASGLVPWDRAGYTF,TGTGCTAGTGGTTTGGTACCCTGGGACAGGGCCGGCTACACCTTC,TRBJ1-2,.,TRBV12-5,TRBD1
CASSPRQGAVGTEAFF,TGTGCCAGCAGCCCCCGACAGGGGGCAGTAGGGACTGAAGCTTTCTTT,TRBJ1-1,.,TRBV7-2,TRBD1
CSVRQGDYTEAFF,TGCAGCGTCAGACAGGGGGATTACACTGAAGCTTTCTTT,TRBJ1-1,.,TRBV29-1,TRBD1
CASSFGLRQNNQPQHF,TGTGCCAGCAGCTTCGGGTTACGACAAAACAATCAGCCCCAGCATTTT,TRBJ1-5,few,TRBV7-8,.
CASSFEGNYGYTF,TGTGCCAGCAGCTTCGAGGGTAACTATGGCTACACCTTC,TRBJ1-2,.,TRBV7-9,.
CASSVVSGGGGELFF,TGTGCCAGCAGCGTAGTGAGCGGAGGGGGCGGGGAGCTGTTTTTT,TRBJ2-2,.,TRBV9,.
CASSLGGLNYGYTF,TGTGCCAGCAGCTTGGGAGGATTAAACTATGGCTACACCTTC,TRBJ1-2,.,TRBV5-4,.
CASSDGALRYTF,TGTGCCAGCAGTGACGGGGCCCTCCGCTACACCTTC,TRBJ1-2,.,TRBV6-4,.
CASKAGGYYNEQFF,TGTGCCAGCAAGGCGGGAGGGTACTACAATGAGCAGTTCTTC,TRBJ2-1,.,TRBV6-5,TRBD2
CASSLAQGGGETQYF,TGTGCCAGCAGCTTAGCGCAGGGGGGTGGCGAGACCCAGTACTTC,TRBJ2-5,.,TRBV7-9,.
CASSFLTGLSNEQYF,TGTGCCAGCAGTTTCCTGACAGGGCTATCTAACGAGCAGTACTTC,TRBJ2-7,.,TRBV27,TRBD1
CASSLVRGNQPQHF,TGTGCCAGCAGCTTAGTTAGGGGCAATCAGCCCCAGCATTTT,TRBJ1-5,.,TRBV7-2,.
CATSDALRAEQFF,TGTGCCACCAGTGATGCGCTCCGGGCCGAGCAGTTCTTC,TRBJ2-1,.,TRBV24-1,.
CASSPGTGSYGYTF,TGTGCCAGTAGTCCCGGGACAGGGTCCTATGGCTACACCTTC,TRBJ1-2,.,TRBV19,TRBD1
CAWSWTGVNTEAFF,TGTGCCTGGAGTTGGACAGGCGTGAACACTGAAGCTTTCTTT,TRBJ1-1,once,TRBV30,TRBD1
CASSNRPAYNEQFF,TGTGCCAGCAGTAACCGGCCTGCTTACAATGAGCAGTTCTTC,TRBJ2-1,.,TRBV2,.
CASRRTSGRGYNEQFF,TGCGCCAGCAGACGGACTAGCGGGAGGGGTTACAATGAGCAGTTCTTC,TRBJ2-1,.,TRBV10-2,TRBD2
CASSPYLGHPSGNTIYF,TGTGCCAGCAGCCCCTATCTGGGACATCCCTCTGGAAACACCATATATTTT,TRBJ1-3,.,TRBV7-9,.
CASSLWTGENTEAFF,TGTGCCAGCAGCTTATGGACAGGGGAGAACACTGAAGCTTTCTTT,TRBJ1-1,.,TRBV7-9,TRBD1
CASSHLKATNEKLFF,TGCGCCAGCAGTCATCTGAAGGCAACTAATGAAAAACTGTTTTTT,TRBJ1-4,.,TRBV23-1,.
CASSVPGQVFLYGYTF,TGTGCCAGCAGTGTTCCGGGACAGGTATTCCTCTATGGCTACACCTTC,TRBJ1-2,.,TRBV6-1,TRBD1
CASSVNSGETQYF,TGTGCCAGCTCAGTCAATTCAGGAGAGACCCAGTACTTC,TRBJ2-5,.,TRBV18,.
CASSYGVPASTGELFF,TGTGCCAGCAGTTACGGGGTGCCAGCGTCCACCGGGGAGCTGTTTTTT,TRBJ2-2,.,TRBV6-5,.
CASSYGPGQGRETQYF,TGTGCCAGCAGTTACGGACCGGGACAGGGGCGAGAGACCCAGTACTTC,TRBJ2-5,few,TRBV6-5,TRBD1
CAWTGANEKLFF,TGTGCCTGGACAGGCGCTAATGAAAAACTGTTTTTT,TRBJ1-4,.,TRBV30,.
CAISELTGGIPEAFF,TGTGCCATCAGTGAGTTGACAGGGGGCATTCCTGAAGCTTTCTTT,TRBJ1-1,.,TRBV10-3,TRBD1
CAWSVRGPPFEAFF,TGTGCCTGGAGTGTCAGGGGGCCTCCCTTTGAAGCTTTCTTT,TRBJ1-1,.,TRBV30,TRBD1
CASSPGTYNEKLFF,TGCGCCAGCAGCCCAGGGACGTACAATGAAAAACTGTTTTTT,TRBJ1-4,.,TRBV4-1,.
CASSIPSLGDGQPQHF,TGTGCCAGTAGTATCCCCTCATTAGGGGACGGTCAGCCCCAGCATTTT,TRBJ1-5,.,TRBV19,.
CATSSFGTGDNQPQHF,TGTGCCACCAGCAGTTTCGGGACAGGGGATAATCAGCCCCAGCATTTT,TRBJ1-5,.,TRBV15,TRBD1
CASSQTDSSGNTIYF,TGTGCCAGCAGCCAAACAGACAGTTCTGGAAACACCATATATTTT,TRBJ1-3,.,TRBV3-1/TRBV3-2,.
CASSEDRGTEAFF,TGTGCCAGCAGTGAGGACAGGGGCACTGAAGCTTTCTTT,TRBJ1-1,.,TRBV6-1,TRBD1